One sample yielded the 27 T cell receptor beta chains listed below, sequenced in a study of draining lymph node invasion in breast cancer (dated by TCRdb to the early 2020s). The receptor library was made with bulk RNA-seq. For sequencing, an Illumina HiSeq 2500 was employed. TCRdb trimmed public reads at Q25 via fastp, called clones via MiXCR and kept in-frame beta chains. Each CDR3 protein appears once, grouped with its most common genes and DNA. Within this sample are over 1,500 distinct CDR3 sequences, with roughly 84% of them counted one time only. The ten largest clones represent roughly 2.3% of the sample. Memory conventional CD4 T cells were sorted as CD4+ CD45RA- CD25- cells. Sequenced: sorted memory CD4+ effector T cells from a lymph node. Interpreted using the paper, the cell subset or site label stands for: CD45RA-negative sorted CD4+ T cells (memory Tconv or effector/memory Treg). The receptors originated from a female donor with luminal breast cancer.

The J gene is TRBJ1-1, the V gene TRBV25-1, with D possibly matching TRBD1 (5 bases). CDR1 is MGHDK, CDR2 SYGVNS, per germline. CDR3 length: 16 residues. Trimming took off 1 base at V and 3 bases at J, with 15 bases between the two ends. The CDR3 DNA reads TGTGCCAGCAGTGAATTGGGGGGGGGACGGGACACTGAAGCTTTCTTT. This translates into CASSELGGGRDTEAFF.

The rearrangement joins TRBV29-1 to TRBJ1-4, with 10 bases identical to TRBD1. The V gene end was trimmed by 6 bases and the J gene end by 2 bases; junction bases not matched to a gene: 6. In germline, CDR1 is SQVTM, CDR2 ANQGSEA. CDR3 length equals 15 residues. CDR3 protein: CSVKTGGVTNEKLFF. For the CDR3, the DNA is TGCAGCGTAAAGACAGGGGGCGTGACTAATGAAAAACTGTTTTTT.

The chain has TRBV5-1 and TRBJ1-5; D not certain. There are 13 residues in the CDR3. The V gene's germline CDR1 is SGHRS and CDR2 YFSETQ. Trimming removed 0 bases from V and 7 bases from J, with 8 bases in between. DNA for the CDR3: TGCGCCAGCAGCTTGGAAGGCGAACAGCCCCAGCATTTT. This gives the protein CASSLEGEQPQHF.

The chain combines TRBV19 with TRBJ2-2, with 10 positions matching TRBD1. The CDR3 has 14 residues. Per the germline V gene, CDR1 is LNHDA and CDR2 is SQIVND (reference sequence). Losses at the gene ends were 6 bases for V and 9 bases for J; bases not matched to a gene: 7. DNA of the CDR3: TGTGCCAGTAGAACCGGGACAGGGGTTAGGGAGCTGTTTTTT. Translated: CASRTGTGVRELFF.

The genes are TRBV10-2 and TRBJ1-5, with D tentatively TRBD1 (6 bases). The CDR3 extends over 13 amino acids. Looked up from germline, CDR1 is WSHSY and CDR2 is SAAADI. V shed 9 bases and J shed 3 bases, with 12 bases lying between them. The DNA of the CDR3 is TGCGCCAGTGCCCAGGGGTCCAATCAGCCCCAGCATTTT. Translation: CASAQGSNQPQHF.

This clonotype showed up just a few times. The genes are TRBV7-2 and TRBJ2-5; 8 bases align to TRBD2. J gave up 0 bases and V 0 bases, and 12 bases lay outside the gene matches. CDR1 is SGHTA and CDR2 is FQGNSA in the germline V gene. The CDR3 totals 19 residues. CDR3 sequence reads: CASSLAPWGSGGYQETQYF. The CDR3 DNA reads TGTGCCAGCAGCTTAGCCCCGTGGGGGTCGGGGGGGTACCAAGAGACCCAGTACTTC.

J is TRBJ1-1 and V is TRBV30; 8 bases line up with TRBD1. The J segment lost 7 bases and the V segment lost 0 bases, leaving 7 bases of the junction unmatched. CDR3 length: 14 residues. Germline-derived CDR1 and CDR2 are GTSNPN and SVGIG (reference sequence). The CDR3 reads CAWSVTGGFYEAFF. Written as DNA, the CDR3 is TGTGCCTGGAGTGTTACAGGGGGGTTTTATGAAGCTTTCTTT. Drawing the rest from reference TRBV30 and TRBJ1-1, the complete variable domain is SQTIHQWPATLVQPVGSPLSLECTVEGTSNPNLYWYRQAAGRGLQLLFYSVGIGQISSEVPQNLSASRPQDRQFILSSKKLLLSDSGFYLCAWSVTGGFYEAFFGQGTRLTVV.

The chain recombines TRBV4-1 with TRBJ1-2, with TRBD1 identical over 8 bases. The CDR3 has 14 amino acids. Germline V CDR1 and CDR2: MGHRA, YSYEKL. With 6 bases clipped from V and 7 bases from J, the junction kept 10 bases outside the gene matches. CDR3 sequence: CASSQLDRGRGYTF. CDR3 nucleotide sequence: TGCGCCAGCAGTCAACTTGACAGGGGCCGTGGCTACACCTTC.

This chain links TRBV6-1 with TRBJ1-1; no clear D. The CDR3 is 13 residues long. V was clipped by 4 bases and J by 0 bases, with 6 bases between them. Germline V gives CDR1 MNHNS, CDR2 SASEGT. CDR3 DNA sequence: TGTGCCAGCAGTGCCCAAATGAACACTGAAGCTTTCTTT. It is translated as CASSAQMNTEAFF.

Written as DNA, the CDR3 is TGTGCCAGCAGCCAGTCAGCGGGCAATCAGCCCCAGCATTTT. Its protein product is CASSQSAGNQPQHF. V usage is TRBV16 and J usage is TRBJ1-5; D remains unclear. This CDR3 comprises 14 residues. Trimming shortened V by 3 bases and J by 2 bases, and 8 bases separated the two germline ends. Germline CDR1 KGHSY, CDR2 FQNENV.

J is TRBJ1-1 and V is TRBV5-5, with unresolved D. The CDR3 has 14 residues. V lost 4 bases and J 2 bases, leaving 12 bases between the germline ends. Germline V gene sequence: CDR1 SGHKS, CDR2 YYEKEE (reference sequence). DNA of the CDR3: TGTGCCAGCAGCGCCCATGACGGTAACACTGAAGCTTTCTTT. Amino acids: CASSAHDGNTEAFF.

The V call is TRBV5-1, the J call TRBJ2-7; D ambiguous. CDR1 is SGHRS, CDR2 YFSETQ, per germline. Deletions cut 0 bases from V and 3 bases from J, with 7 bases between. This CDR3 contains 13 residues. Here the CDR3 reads CASSLDRRYEQYF. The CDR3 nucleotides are TGCGCCAGCAGCTTGGACCGACGCTACGAGCAGTACTTC. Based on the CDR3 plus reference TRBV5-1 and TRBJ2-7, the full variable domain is KAGVTQTPRYLIKTRGQQVTLSCSPISGHRSVSWYQQTPGQGLQFLFEYFSETQRNKGNFPGRFSGRQFSNSRSEMNVSTLELGDSALYLCASSLDRRYEQYFGPGTRLTVT.

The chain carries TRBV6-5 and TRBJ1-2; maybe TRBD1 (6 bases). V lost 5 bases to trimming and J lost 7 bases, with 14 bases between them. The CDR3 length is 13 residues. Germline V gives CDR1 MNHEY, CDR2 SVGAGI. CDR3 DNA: TGTGCCAGCAGTGGGGGCCCCCGGCTTGGCTACACCTTC. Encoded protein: CASSGGPRLGYTF.

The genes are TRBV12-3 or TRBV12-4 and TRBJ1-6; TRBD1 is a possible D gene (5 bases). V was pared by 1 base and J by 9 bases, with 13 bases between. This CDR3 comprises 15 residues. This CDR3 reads CASSLGGVGGSPLHF. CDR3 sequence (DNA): TGTGCCAGCAGTTTAGGAGGGGTTGGGGGTTCACCCCTCCACTTT.

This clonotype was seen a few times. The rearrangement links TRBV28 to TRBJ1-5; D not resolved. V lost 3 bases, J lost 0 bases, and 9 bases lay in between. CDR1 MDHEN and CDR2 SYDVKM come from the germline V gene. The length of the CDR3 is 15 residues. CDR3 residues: CASSFTGYSNQPQHF. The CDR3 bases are TGTGCCAGCAGTTTTACCGGGTATAGCAATCAGCCCCAGCATTTT.

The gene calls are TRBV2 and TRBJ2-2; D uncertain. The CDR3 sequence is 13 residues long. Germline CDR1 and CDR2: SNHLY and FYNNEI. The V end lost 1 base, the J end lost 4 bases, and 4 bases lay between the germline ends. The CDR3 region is CASSEGPTGELFF. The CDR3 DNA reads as TGTGCCAGCAGTGAAGGGCCCACCGGGGAGCTGTTTTTT.

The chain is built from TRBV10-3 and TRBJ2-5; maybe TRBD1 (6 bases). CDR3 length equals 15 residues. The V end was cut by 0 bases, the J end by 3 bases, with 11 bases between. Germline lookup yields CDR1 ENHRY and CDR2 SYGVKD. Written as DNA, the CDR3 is TGTGCCATCAGTGAGTCGTCAGGGGTGGAAGAGACCCAGTACTTC. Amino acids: CAISESSGVEETQYF.

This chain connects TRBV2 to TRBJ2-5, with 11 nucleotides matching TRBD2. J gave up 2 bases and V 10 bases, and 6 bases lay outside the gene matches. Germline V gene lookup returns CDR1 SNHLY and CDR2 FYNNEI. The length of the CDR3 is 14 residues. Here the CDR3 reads CATSGLAVQETQYF. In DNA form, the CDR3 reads TGTGCCACCTCGGGACTAGCGGTTCAAGAGACCCAGTACTTC.

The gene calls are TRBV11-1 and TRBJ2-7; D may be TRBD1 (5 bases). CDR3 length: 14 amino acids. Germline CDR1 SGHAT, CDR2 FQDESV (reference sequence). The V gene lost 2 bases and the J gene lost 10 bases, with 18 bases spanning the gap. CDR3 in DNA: TGTGCCAGCAGCTTACAGGTCTTGACAGCCGATCAGTACTTC. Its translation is CASSLQVLTADQYF.

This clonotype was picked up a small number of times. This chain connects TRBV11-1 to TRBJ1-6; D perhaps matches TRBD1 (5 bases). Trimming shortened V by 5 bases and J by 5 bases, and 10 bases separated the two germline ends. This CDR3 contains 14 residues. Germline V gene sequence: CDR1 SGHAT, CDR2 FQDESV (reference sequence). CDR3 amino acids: CASSATGDNSPLHF. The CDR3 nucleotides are TGTGCCAGCAGCGCTACAGGAGATAATTCACCCCTCCACTTT.

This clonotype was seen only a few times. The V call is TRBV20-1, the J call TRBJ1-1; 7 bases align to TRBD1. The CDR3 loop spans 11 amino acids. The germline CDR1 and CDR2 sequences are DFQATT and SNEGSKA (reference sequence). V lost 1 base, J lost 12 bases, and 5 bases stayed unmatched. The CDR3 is CSARVRGSTFF. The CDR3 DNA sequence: TGCAGTGCTAGAGTCAGGGGGTCGACTTTCTTT.

CDR3 in amino acids: CASSFGRGTNEKLFF. The CDR3 coding sequence is TGCGCCAGCAGCTTTGGGAGGGGAACTAATGAAAAACTGTTTTTT. The chain has TRBV5-1 and TRBJ1-4, with D perhaps TRBD1 (5 bases). The length of the CDR3 is 15 residues. Germline V CDR1 and CDR2: SGHRS, YFSETQ. V lost 2 bases to trimming and J lost 1 base, with 9 bases between them.

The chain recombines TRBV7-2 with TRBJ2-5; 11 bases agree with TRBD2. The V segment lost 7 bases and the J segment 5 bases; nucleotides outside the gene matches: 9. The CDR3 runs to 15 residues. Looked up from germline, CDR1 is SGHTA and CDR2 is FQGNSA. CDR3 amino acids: CASTLRLAGRETQYF. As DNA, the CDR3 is TGTGCCAGCACACTTCGACTAGCGGGGCGGGAGACCCAGTACTTC.

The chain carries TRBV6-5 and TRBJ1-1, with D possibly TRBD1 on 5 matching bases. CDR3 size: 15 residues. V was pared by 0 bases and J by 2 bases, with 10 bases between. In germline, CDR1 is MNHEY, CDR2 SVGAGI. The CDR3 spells CASSYSHRLNTEAFF. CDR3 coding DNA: TGTGCCAGCAGTTACTCGCACAGGCTTAACACTGAAGCTTTCTTT.

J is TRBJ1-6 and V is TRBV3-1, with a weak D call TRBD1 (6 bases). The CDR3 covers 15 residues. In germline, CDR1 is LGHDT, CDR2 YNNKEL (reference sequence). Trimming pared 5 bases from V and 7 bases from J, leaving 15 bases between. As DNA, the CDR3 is TGTGCCAGCAGCGGCACGGGGGCAGGGAATTCACCCCTCCACTTT. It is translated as CASSGTGAGNSPLHF.

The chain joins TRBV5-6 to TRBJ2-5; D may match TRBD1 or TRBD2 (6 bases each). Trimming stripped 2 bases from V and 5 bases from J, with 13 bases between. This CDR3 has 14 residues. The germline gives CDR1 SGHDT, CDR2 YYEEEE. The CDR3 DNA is TGTGCCAGCAGCTTCAGGGGTGGGAGGGAGACCCAGTACTTC. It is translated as CASSFRGGRETQYF.

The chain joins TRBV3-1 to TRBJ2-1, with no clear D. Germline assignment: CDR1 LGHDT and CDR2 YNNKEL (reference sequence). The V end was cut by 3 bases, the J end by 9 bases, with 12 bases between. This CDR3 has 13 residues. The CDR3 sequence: CASSQGRAGEQFF. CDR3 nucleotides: TGTGCCAGCAGCCAGGGAAGGGCCGGTGAGCAGTTCTTC.